The 17 T cell receptor beta chains listed next were all sequenced from one sample in a study of early T cells in non-severe SARS-CoV-2 infection (dated by TCRdb to the early 2020s). Library creation used 5' RACE. These reads were obtained on a NextSeq 500. TCRdb reanalyzed the raw reads on its own, using fastp at Q25 for trimming and MiXCR for clone calling, and kept in-frame beta chains. A single entry per CDR3 protein holds the most common genes and DNA from its merged rows. The sample data list just over 95,000 distinct CDR3 sequences, and 8% to 13% of these were observed just once. Of the sample, around 5% falls within the top ten clones. Specimen: whole blood. The origin of the receptors is an adult who was a healthcare worker with PCR-confirmed SARS-CoV-2 infection or an uninfected control (not recorded which).

CDR3 region: CASRPTSGGTEAFF. As DNA, the CDR3 is TGTGCCAGCAGACCCACTTCTGGGGGCACTGAAGCTTTCTTT. V gene TRBV6-6 combines with J gene TRBJ1-1, with D perhaps matching TRBD1 (5 bases). Per the germline V gene, CDR1 is MNHNY and CDR2 is SVGAGI (reference sequence). Between the trimmed V and J ends, which lost 6 bases and 4 bases, there was a span of 15 bases. The CDR3 loop spans 14 amino acids.

Many counts were recorded for this clonotype. The CDR3 protein is CATSDWEGQETQYF. CDR3 in DNA: TGTGCCACCAGTGATTGGGAGGGGCAAGAGACCCAGTACTTC. The gene calls are TRBV24-1 and TRBJ2-5; 7 bases line up with TRBD2. V lost 2 bases and J lost 2; bases outside the gene matches: 1. The V gene's germline CDR1 is KGHDR and CDR2 SFDVKD. CDR3 length: 14 amino acids.

This sequence joins TRBV29-1 and TRBJ1-4; no firm D call. V was trimmed by 7 bases and J by 6 bases, leaving 6 bases between them. The CDR3 runs 10 residues. Germline V gives CDR1 SQVTM, CDR2 ANQGSEA. In DNA form, the CDR3 reads TGCAGCGCTAGGGATGAAAAACTGTTTTTT. This codes for CSARDEKLFF.

The rearrangement links TRBV27 to TRBJ2-3; D tentatively reads TRBD1 or TRBD2 (6 bases each). V was shortened by 5 bases and J by 0 bases, with 12 bases between the two germline ends. The germline gives CDR1 MNHEY, CDR2 SMNVEV (reference sequence). The length of the CDR3 is 15 residues. This chain's CDR3 is CASSPYGGSTDTQYF. The CDR3 DNA reads as TGTGCCAGCAGTCCCTACGGGGGCAGCACAGATACGCAGTATTTT.

This clonotype has at least ten counts. The gene calls are TRBV5-1 and TRBJ2-3, with D unresolved. The ends were cut back, 5 bases at V and 5 bases at J, with 15 bases in the middle. This CDR3 contains 14 residues. CDR1 SGHRS and CDR2 YFSETQ come from the germline V gene. DNA of the CDR3: TGCGCCAGCAGACCTGGGGTGGTAGAAGATACGCAGTATTTT. This codes for CASRPGVVEDTQYF.

The J gene is TRBJ1-6, the V gene TRBV19; D not certain. V lost 5 bases and J 7 bases, leaving 6 bases between the germline ends. Per germline, CDR1 LNHDA and CDR2 SQIVND (reference sequence). This CDR3 contains 12 residues. The CDR3 coding sequence is TGTGCCAGTAGTTTACAGAATTCACCCCTCCACTTT. Protein: CASSLQNSPLHF.

Comments on this clonotype: It may be a read error: a sequence one base away is much more abundant. The chain employs TRBV27 and TRBJ1-2; D is unclear. Germline assignment: CDR1 MNHEY and CDR2 SMNVEV (reference sequence). The CDR3 length is 11 residues. CDR3 sequence (DNA): TGTGCCAGCAGTTCCGGATATGACTACACCTTC. Amino acids: CASSSGYDYTF.

The chain combines TRBV5-1 with TRBJ2-1; 7 bases line up with TRBD2. CDR1 and CDR2 from the germline V gene are SGHRS and YFSETQ. The CDR3 loop spans 14 amino acids. V gave up 4 bases and J gave up 5 bases; unmatched junction bases: 6. The CDR3 sequence: CASSIEAGNNEQFF. As DNA, the CDR3 is TGCGCCAGCAGCATAGAAGCGGGAAACAATGAGCAGTTCTTC.

The table lists this clonotype with a few counts. The rearrangement joins TRBV5-1 to TRBJ2-7; TRBD1 matches 7 bases. CDR3 length: 12 amino acids. CDR1 is SGHRS, CDR2 YFSETQ, per germline. V shed 5 bases, J shed 5 bases, and the junction held 4 bases outside the gene matches. CDR3 residues: CASRFDRDEQYF. The CDR3 DNA is TGCGCCAGCAGGTTTGACAGGGACGAGCAGTACTTC. The entire variable domain, with the rest obtained from reference TRBV5-1 and TRBJ2-7, is as follows: KAGVTQTPRYLIKTRGQQVTLSCSPISGHRSVSWYQQTPGQGLQFLFEYFSETQRNKGNFPGRFSGRQFSNSRSEMNVSTLELGDSALYLCASRFDRDEQYFGPGTRLTVT.

This chain joins TRBV5-5 and TRBJ2-7; 7 bases line up with TRBD1. The germline V gene encodes CDR1 SGHKS and CDR2 YYEKEE (reference sequence). J gave up 5 bases and V 4 bases, and 6 bases lay outside the gene matches. The CDR3 has 13 amino acids. In nucleotides, the CDR3 is TGTGCCAGCAGCGTGACAGGGATCCACGAGCAGTACTTC. This codes for CASSVTGIHEQYF.

This clonotype was counted at least ten times. The chain combines TRBV21-1 with TRBJ2-7; the table calls TRBD1, which could not be checked here. TRBV21-1 corresponds to a pseudogene. The CDR3 is 13 amino acids. CDR3 DNA: TGTGCCTATAAAATGAGGGGCATGGACGAGCAGTACTTC. Translating it yields CAYKMRGMDEQYF.

This clonotype was counted ten times or more. The chain carries TRBV29-1 and TRBJ2-1, with 9 bases identical to TRBD2. J gave up 4 bases and V 4 bases, and 2 bases lay outside the gene matches. Looked up from germline, CDR1 is SQVTM and CDR2 is ANQGSEA. This CDR3 has 13 residues. The CDR3 reads CSVGTSVYNEQFF. In DNA form, the CDR3 reads TGCAGCGTTGGGACTAGCGTTTACAATGAGCAGTTCTTC.

Only a few counts were recorded for this clonotype. This chain uses TRBV4-2 with TRBJ2-7, with 10 bases fitting TRBD1. V lost 3 bases, J lost 3 bases, and 5 bases stayed unmatched. The CDR3 loop spans 15 amino acids. Germline-derived CDR1 and CDR2 are LGHNA and YNFKEQ. The CDR3 sequence is CASSQTGGPYYEQYF. In nucleotides, the CDR3 is TGTGCCAGCAGCCAGACAGGGGGCCCCTACTACGAGCAGTACTTC.

There are many counts of this clonotype. The rearrangement links TRBV7-8 to TRBJ2-7, with 8 positions matching TRBD2. Germline V gives CDR1 SGHVS, CDR2 FQNEAQ. There are 16 residues in the CDR3. V was pared by 5 bases and J by 4 bases, with 13 bases of the junction left unmatched. CDR3 region: CASSPAQGLDLYEQYF. The CDR3 nucleotides are TGTGCCAGCAGCCCCGCCCAGGGACTAGATCTTTACGAGCAGTACTTC.

The rearrangement uses TRBV28 and TRBJ2-4; 10 nucleotides line up with TRBD1. Looked up from germline, CDR1 is MDHEN and CDR2 is SYDVKM. The V gene end was trimmed by 9 bases and the J gene end by 6 bases; junction bases not matched to a gene: 5. The CDR3 totals 13 residues. The CDR3 protein is CASRTGGRNIQYF. CDR3 bases: TGTGCCAGTCGGACAGGGGGAAGAAACATTCAGTACTTC.

The sample holds many counts of this clonotype. This chain joins TRBV18 and TRBJ2-2; the match to TRBD1 covers 7 bases. This CDR3 has 16 residues. The ends lost 5 bases at V and 2 bases at J; junction bases unmatched: 8. Germline CDR1 KGHSH, CDR2 LQKENI. This CDR3 reads CASSSRDRLNTGELFF. CDR3 nucleotide sequence: TGTGCCAGCTCATCCCGGGACAGACTAAACACCGGGGAGCTGTTTTTT.

This chain connects TRBV6-1 to TRBJ2-2; 16 bases fit TRBD2. This CDR3 region has 19 residues. Looked up from germline, CDR1 is MNHNS and CDR2 is SASEGT. The junction had 4 bases not matched to a gene; V was cut back by 3 bases and J by 0 bases. In DNA form, the CDR3 reads TGTGCCAGCAGTGACGGGACTAGCGGGAGGGCCGCGAACACCGGGGAGCTGTTTTTT. It codes for CASSDGTSGRAANTGELFF.